The sequence of this T cell receptor beta chain was determined in a study of OX40 agonist ivuxolimab in advanced cancers. Clones were sequenced by immunoSEQ multiplex PCR, and TCRdb holds only the in-frame ones, with some missing. Altogether under 70,000 clones are present, roughly 90% being singletons, with the ten largest covering 0.62%. The germline gives CDR1 MNHEY, CDR2 SMNVEV (reference sequence). The V end was cut by 2 bases, the J end by 5 bases, with 8 bases between. This CDR3 region has 13 residues. This clone was found once. Its matching antigen is unknown. Study conclusions and caveats: The mean number of expanded clones was higher in CD8+ T cells than in CD4+.

The material was CD4+ or CD8+ T cells sorted from blood, obtained in a trial of the OX40 agonist ivuxolimab. This sequence originates from an adult with an advanced solid tumor such as melanoma, head and neck, liver or kidney cancer. This chain connects TRBV27 to TRBJ2-3; D is undetermined. CDR3 in DNA: TGTGCCAGCAGTTTAACGTTCGTAGATACGCAGTATTTT. It translates to CASSLTFVDTQYF.